A selection of T cell receptor beta chains follows, all from one sample in a study of shared clonotypes between healthy human individuals. Sequencing used immunoSEQ multiplex PCR; TCRdb keeps in-frame clones, though not all of them. The repertoire holds millions of clones, with approximately 94% as singletons. The sample comprised naive CD4+ T cells sorted from blood. The receptors stem from a man aged 18 to 29 in good health. Each CDR3 is given with its conserved first and last residue. The D gene is left open where the match is weak. For some rows the clone size is stated as once, few or many, or as a class when expanded; others skip it.

d_gene,j_gene,v_gene,abundance,CDR3aa,CDR3nt
.,TRBJ2-3,TRBV7-9,.,CASSFGLGATDTQYF,TGTGCCAGCAGCTTCGGCCTTGGAGCCACAGATACGCAGTATTTT
.,TRBJ1-2,TRBV28,.,CASSFDSNYGYTF,TGTGCCAGCAGTTTTGACAGTAACTATGGCTACACCTTC
.,TRBJ2-1,TRBV10-2,.,CASSESVAWQFF,TGCGCCAGCAGTGAGTCGGTCGCGTGGCAGTTCTTC
.,TRBJ1-4,TRBV4-2,few,CASSQEPAGLSEKLFF,TGTGCCAGCAGCCAAGAGCCAGCAGGGTTGAGTGAAAAACTGTTTTTT
.,TRBJ1-5,TRBV14,.,CASSQEPGHCSNQPQHF,TGTGCCAGCAGCCAAGAACCCGGTCATTGTAGCAATCAGCCCCAGCATTTT
.,TRBJ2-7,TRBV28,.,CASSFVGFGLEQYF,TGTGCCAGCAGTTTCGTGGGGTTCGGTCTCGAGCAGTACTTC
.,TRBJ2-2,TRBV10-3,once,CAISERAFANTGELFF,TGTGCCATCAGTGAAAGAGCCTTCGCGAACACCGGGGAGCTGTTTTTT
.,TRBJ2-7,TRBV2,.,CASSERGAILSYEQYF,TGTGCCAGCAGTGAAAGGGGTGCGATCCTCTCCTACGAGCAGTACTTC
.,TRBJ2-6,TRBV19,.,CASSPDSGANVLTF,TGTGCCAGTAGTCCAGACTCTGGGGCCAACGTCCTGACTTTC
.,TRBJ2-1,TRBV5-4,.,CASSLNVEPEQFF,TGTGCCAGCAGCTTGAATGTAGAACCTGAGCAGTTCTTC
.,TRBJ2-2,TRBV5-1,.,CASSLGTSTGELFF,TGCGCCAGCAGCTTGGGGACAAGCACCGGGGAGCTGTTTTTT
.,TRBJ2-5,TRBV7-2,.,CASSLDSRETQYF,TGTGCCAGCAGCTTAGATTCACGCGAGACCCAGTACTTC
.,TRBJ1-1,TRBV5-1,.,CASSKTGNTEAFF,TGCGCCAGCAGCAAAACTGGGAACACTGAAGCTTTCTTT
.,TRBJ2-3,TRBV6-5,.,CASRRGASDTQYF,TGTGCCAGCAGGAGGGGGGCCTCAGATACGCAGTATTTT
.,TRBJ2-5,TRBV30,.,CAWGAGRPQETQYF,TGTGCCTGGGGGGCGGGGCGGCCCCAAGAGACCCAGTACTTC
TRBD1,TRBJ2-3,TRBV7-3,.,CASSSPGQGGTDTQYF,TGTGCCAGCAGCTCCCCGGGACAGGGGGGCACAGATACGCAGTATTTT
.,TRBJ2-5,TRBV11-3,.,CASSLGASSGETQYF,TGTGCCAGCAGCTTGGGGGCTAGCTCGGGGGAGACCCAGTACTTC
.,TRBJ1-2,TRBV5-8,.,CASSDLFGTENYGYTF,TGTGCCAGCAGCGATTTGTTCGGGACGGAAAACTATGGCTACACCTTC
.,TRBJ2-2,TRBV29-1,.,CSVMTNTATGELFF,TGCAGCGTCATGACGAATACAGCGACCGGGGAGCTGTTTTTT
.,TRBJ1-2,TRBV6-5,.,CASSYGVLAGGYTF,TGTGCCAGCAGTTACGGGGTCTTGGCGGGAGGCTACACCTTC
TRBD2,TRBJ2-7,TRBV28,.,CASSTLGGTYEQYF,TGTGCCAGCAGTACCCTGGGGGGGACCTACGAGCAGTACTTC
TRBD1,TRBJ2-7,TRBV5-1,.,CASSLWTGVTYEQYF,TGCGCCAGCAGCCTATGGACAGGAGTCACCTACGAGCAGTACTTC
.,TRBJ2-2,TRBV7-2,.,CASSFGGELFF,TGTGCCAGCAGCTTTGGCGGGGAGCTGTTTTTT
TRBD1,TRBJ2-1,TRBV5-1,.,CASSGGQTTYNEQFF,TGCGCCAGCAGCGGGGGACAGACGACCTACAATGAGCAGTTCTTC
.,TRBJ1-3,TRBV18,once,CASSPGSENTIYF,TGTGCCAGCTCACCAGGGTCAGAAAACACCATATATTTT
.,TRBJ1-3,TRBV15,once,CATSRETGPSSGNTIYF,TGTGCCACCAGCAGAGAGACAGGTCCGAGCTCTGGAAACACCATATATTTT
.,TRBJ2-7,TRBV7-9,.,CASSSLMALSSYEQYF,TGTGCCAGCAGCTCGCTAATGGCGTTAAGCTCCTACGAGCAGTACTTC
.,TRBJ2-5,TRBV27,.,CASSTPGSLGQYF,TGTGCCAGCAGTACCCCCGGGAGCTTGGGCCAGTACTTC
TRBD1,TRBJ2-7,TRBV28,.,CASSYGTAYEQYF,TGTGCCAGCAGTTACGGGACAGCCTACGAGCAGTACTTC
.,TRBJ1-5,TRBV9,.,CASSDAGTLNQPQHF,TGTGCCAGCAGCGATGCCGGGACACTAAATCAGCCCCAGCATTTT
.,TRBJ2-5,TRBV5-1,.,CASRGGETQYF,TGCGCCAGCAGAGGGGGGGAGACCCAGTACTTC
.,TRBJ2-2,TRBV5-4,.,CASSLTVSNTGELFF,TGTGCCAGCAGCTTGACGGTCAGCAACACCGGGGAGCTGTTTTTT
TRBD1,TRBJ2-7,TRBV6-6,.,CASNRGTDEQYF,TGTGCCAGCAACCGAGGGACAGACGAGCAGTACTTC
.,TRBJ1-4,TRBV30,.,CAWGTTNEKLFF,TGTGCCTGGGGGACAACTAATGAAAAACTGTTTTTT
.,TRBJ1-5,TRBV6-6,.,CASSPDRPTVGPQHF,TGTGCCAGCAGTCCCGACCGACCGACAGTCGGGCCCCAGCATTTT
.,TRBJ1-4,TRBV21-1,.,CASIPGLKDEKLFF,TGTGCCAGCATCCCAGGGTTAAAAGATGAAAAACTGTTTTTT
.,TRBJ2-7,TRBV5-1,.,CASRGSGYEQYF,TGCGCCAGCAGGGGTAGCGGATACGAGCAGTACTTC
TRBD1,TRBJ1-1,TRBV19,.,CASSIGTVMNTEAFF,TGTGCCAGTAGTATTGGGACAGTCATGAACACTGAAGCTTTCTTT